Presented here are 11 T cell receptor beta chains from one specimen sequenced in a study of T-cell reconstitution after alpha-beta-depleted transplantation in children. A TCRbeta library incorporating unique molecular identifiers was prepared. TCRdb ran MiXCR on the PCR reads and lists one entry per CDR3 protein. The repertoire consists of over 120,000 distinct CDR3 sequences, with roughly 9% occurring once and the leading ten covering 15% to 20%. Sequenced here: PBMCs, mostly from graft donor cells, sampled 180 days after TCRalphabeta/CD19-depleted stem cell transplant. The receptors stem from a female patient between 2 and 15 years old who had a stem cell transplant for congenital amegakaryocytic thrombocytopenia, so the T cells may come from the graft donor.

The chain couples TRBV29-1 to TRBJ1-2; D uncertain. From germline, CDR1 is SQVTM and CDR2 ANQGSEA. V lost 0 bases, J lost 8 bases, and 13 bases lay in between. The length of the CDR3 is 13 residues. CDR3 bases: TGCAGCGTTGAAGAGGGGATCCGTATGGGCTACACCTTC. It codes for CSVEEGIRMGYTF.

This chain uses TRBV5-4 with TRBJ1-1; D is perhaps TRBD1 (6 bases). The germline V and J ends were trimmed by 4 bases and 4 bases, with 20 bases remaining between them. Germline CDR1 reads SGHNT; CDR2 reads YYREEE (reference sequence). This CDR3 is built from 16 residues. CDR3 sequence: CASSEGYRALGTEAFF. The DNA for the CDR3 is TGTGCCAGCAGCGAAGGATACAGGGCGTTAGGCACTGAAGCTTTCTTT.

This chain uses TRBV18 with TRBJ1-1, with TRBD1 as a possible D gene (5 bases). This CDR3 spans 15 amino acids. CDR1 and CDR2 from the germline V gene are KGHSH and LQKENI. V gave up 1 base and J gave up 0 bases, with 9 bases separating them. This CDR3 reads CASSPQGPMNTEAFF. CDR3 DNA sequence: TGTGCCAGCTCACCACAGGGGCCGATGAACACTGAAGCTTTCTTT.

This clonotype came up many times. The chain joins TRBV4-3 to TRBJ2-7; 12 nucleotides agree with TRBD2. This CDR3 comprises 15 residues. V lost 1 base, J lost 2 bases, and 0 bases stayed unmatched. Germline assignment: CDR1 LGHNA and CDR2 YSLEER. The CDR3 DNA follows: TGCGCCAGCAGCCAAGGACTAGCGGGGGCCTACGAGCAGTACTTC. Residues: CASSQGLAGAYEQYF.

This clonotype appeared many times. The CDR3 is CSARSVPPDYEQYF. CDR3 sequence (DNA): TGCAGTGCTAGGTCGGTCCCCCCCGACTACGAGCAGTACTTC. The chain employs TRBV20-1 and TRBJ2-7; D gene uncertain. V shed 3 bases and J shed 3 bases, with 15 bases lying between them. This CDR3 has 14 residues. Looked up from germline, CDR1 is DFQATT and CDR2 is SNEGSKA (reference sequence).

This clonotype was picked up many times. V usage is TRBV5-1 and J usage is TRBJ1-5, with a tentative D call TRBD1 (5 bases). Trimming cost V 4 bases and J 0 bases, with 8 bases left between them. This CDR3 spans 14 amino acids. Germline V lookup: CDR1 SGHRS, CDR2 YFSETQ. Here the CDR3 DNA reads TGCGCCAGCAGCCGGGACGGTAGCAATCAGCCCCAGCATTTT. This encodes CASSRDGSNQPQHF.

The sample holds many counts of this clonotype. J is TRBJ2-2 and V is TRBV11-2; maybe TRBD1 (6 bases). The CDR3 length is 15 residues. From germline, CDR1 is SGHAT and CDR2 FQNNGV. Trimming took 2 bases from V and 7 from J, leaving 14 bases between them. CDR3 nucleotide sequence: TGTGCCAGCAGCTTACCGGACAGAAAGGACGGGGAGCTGTTTTTT. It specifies CASSLPDRKDGELFF.

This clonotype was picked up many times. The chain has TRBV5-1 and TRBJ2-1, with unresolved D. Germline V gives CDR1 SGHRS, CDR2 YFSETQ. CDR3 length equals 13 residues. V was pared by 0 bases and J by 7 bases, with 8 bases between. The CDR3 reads CASSLVFGNEQFF. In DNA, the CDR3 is TGCGCCAGCAGCTTGGTATTTGGAAATGAGCAGTTCTTC.

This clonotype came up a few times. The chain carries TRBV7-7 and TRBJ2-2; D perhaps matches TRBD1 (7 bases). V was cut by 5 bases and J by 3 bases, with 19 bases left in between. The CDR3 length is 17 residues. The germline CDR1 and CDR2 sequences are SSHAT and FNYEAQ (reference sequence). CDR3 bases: TGTGCCAGCAGCCCCCCCCGGGGCAGGGGGGACACCGGGGAGCTGTTTTTT. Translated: CASSPPRGRGDTGELFF.

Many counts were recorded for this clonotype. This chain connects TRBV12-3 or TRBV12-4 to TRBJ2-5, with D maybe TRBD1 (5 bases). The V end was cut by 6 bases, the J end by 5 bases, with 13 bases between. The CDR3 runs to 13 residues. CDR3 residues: CASRTDMRETQYF. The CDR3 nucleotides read TGTGCCAGCAGGACAGATATGAGGGAGACCCAGTACTTC.

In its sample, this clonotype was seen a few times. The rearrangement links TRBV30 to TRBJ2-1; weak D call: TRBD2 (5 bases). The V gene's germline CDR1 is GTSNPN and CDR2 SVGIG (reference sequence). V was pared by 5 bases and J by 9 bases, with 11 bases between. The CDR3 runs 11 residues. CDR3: CAWDGESEQFF. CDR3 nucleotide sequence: TGTGCCTGGGACGGGGAAAGTGAGCAGTTCTTC.